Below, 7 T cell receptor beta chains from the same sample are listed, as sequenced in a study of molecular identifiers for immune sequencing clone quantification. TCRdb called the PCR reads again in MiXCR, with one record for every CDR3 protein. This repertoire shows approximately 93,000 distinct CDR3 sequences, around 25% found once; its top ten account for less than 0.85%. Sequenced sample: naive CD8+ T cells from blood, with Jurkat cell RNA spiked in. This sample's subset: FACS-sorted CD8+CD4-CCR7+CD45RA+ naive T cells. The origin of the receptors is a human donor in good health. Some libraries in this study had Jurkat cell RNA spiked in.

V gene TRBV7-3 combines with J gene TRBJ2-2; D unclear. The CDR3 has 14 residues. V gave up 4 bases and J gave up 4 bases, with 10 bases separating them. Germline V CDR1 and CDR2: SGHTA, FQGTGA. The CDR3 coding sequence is TGTGCCAGCAGCTCAACCTTTAGCACCGGGGAGCTGTTTTTT. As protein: CASSSTFSTGELFF.

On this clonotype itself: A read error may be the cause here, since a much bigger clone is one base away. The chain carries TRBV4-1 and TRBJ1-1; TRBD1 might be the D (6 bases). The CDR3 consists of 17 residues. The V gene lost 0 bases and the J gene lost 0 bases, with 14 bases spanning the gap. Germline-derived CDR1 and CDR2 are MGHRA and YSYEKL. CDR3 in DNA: TGCGCCAGCAGCCAAGAGGGTCGGGGGGCAATGAACACTGAAGCTTTCTTT. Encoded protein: CASSQEGRGAMNTEAFF.

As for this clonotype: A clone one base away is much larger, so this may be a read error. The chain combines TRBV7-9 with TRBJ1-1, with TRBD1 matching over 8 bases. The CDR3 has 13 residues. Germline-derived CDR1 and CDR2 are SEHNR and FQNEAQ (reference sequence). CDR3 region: CASSPPGGVEASF. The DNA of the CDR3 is TGTGCCAGCAGTCCTCCAGGGGGCGTGGAGGCTTCCTTT.

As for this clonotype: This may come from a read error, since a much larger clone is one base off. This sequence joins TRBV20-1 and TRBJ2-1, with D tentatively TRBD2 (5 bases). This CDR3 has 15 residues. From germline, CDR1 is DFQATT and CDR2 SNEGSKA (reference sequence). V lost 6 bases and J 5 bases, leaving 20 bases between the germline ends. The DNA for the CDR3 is TGCAGTGCCATCGAGGCCCAGGACTTAAACAATGAGCAGTTCTTC. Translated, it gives CSAIEAQDLNNEQFF.

CDR3 residues: CASTLTGRDVKATNEKLFF. In nucleotides, the CDR3 is TGTGCCAGCACCTTAACAGGGAGGGACGTTAAAGCAACTAATGAAAAACTGTTTTTT. The chain has TRBV6-6 and TRBJ1-4, with TRBD1 as a possible D gene (6 bases). Germline loops: CDR1 MNHNY, CDR2 SVGAGI (reference sequence). The CDR3 is 19 residues long. The V end lost 7 bases, the J end lost 0 bases, and 24 bases lay between the germline ends.

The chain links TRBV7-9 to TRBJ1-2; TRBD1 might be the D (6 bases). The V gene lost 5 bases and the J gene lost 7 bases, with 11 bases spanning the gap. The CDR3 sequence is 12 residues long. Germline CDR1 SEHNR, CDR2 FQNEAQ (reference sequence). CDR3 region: CASSLGTSGYTF. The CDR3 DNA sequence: TGTGCCAGCAGCCTCGGGACATCTGGCTACACCTTC.

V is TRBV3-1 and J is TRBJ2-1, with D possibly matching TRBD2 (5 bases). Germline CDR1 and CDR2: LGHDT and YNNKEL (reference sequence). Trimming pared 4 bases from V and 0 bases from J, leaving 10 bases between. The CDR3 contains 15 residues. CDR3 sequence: CASSPSWSSYNEQFF. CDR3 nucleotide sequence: TGTGCCAGCAGCCCTAGCTGGAGCTCCTACAATGAGCAGTTCTTC.